This T cell receptor (beta chain) came from a study of cytomegalovirus exposure and HLA in healthy donors. The study ran its PCR with 60 Vbeta and 13 Jbeta primers. The repertoire was sequenced with immunoSEQ multiplex PCR; TCRdb's copy has only in-frame clones and lacks some. The data show 180,000 or so clones, roughly 9.4% seen once. Of note for this clone: What it recognizes is unknown.

Germline CDR1 reads KGHSH; CDR2 reads LQKENI. There are 15 residues in the CDR3. The V gene end was trimmed by 3 bases and the J gene end by 8 bases; junction bases not matched to a gene: 7. Study-wide results and caveats: The majority of CMV-associated TCR beta chains were reported as apparently HLA-restricted in a later analysis. According to an earlier analysis, most TCR beta V segments yielded productive rearrangements about 90% or about 30% of the time.

This chain links TRBV18 with TRBJ2-1; 10 nucleotides align to TRBD2. The TCR comes from a woman under 40 in good health and CMV-seropositive. The source material was PBMCs. This CDR3 is CASSPSGRAADEQFF. The CDR3 coding sequence is TGTGCCAGCTCACCCAGCGGGAGGGCCGCCGATGAGCAGTTCTTC.